These 14 T cell receptor beta chains originate from one sample sequenced in a study of blood T cell repertoires in COVID-19. Sequencing was performed with immunoSEQ multiplex PCR; in TCRdb, only in-frame clones are kept and a portion is missing. The table includes roughly 300,000 clones, about 89% detected once. The sequenced material came from PBMCs or T cells enriched from blood (not recorded which). All receptors come from a young woman who had recovered from COVID-19.

The rearrangement joins TRBV24-1 to TRBJ2-1; 10 nucleotides align to TRBD1. Germline CDR1 KGHDR, CDR2 SFDVKD. CDR3 length: 15 residues. With 4 bases clipped from V and 8 bases from J, the junction kept 7 bases outside the gene matches. CDR3 amino acids: CATSDPGQGNDEQFF. The CDR3 DNA reads as TGTGCCACCAGTGACCCGGGACAGGGGAATGATGAGCAGTTCTTC.

The chain carries TRBV6-6 and TRBJ2-1; 11 bases fit TRBD2. This CDR3 region has 16 residues. The germline V gene has CDR1 MNHNY and CDR2 SVGAGI (reference sequence). V shed 5 bases, J shed 7 bases, and the junction held 10 bases outside the gene matches. CDR3 loop: CASSRVSGGAQNEQFF. CDR3 nucleotide sequence: TGTGCCAGCAGTAGAGTTAGCGGGGGGGCACAGAATGAGCAGTTCTTC.

V gene TRBV11-2 combines with J gene TRBJ1-1, with D perhaps TRBD1 (6 bases). The CDR3 consists of 14 residues. V gave up 2 bases and J gave up 4 bases, with 11 bases separating them. CDR1 and CDR2 (germline): SGHAT, FQNNGV. CDR3 in DNA: TGTGCCAGCAGCTTAACAGGGCGCCGCACTGAAGCTTTCTTT. Protein: CASSLTGRRTEAFF.

The V call is TRBV29-1, the J call TRBJ1-2, with D possibly matching TRBD1 (5 bases). This CDR3 has 13 amino acids. Germline CDR1 SQVTM, CDR2 ANQGSEA. Trimming cost V 4 bases and J 4 bases, with 13 bases left between them. The CDR3 DNA reads as TGCAGCGTTGTACAACAGGATCTCTATGGCTACACCTTC. Its translation: CSVVQQDLYGYTF. The full variable domain, rest sourced from reference TRBV29-1 and TRBJ1-2, is SAVISQKPSRDICQRGTSLTIQCQVDSQVTMMFWYRQQPGQSLTLIATANQGSEATYESGFVIDKFPISRPNLTFSTLTVSNMSPEDSSIYLCSVVQQDLYGYTFGSGTRLTVV.

This chain joins TRBV2 and TRBJ1-2; D is possibly TRBD1 (6 bases). Trimming took 4 bases from V and 3 from J, leaving 12 bases between them. The CDR3 runs to 14 residues. CDR1 and CDR2 from the germline V gene are SNHLY and FYNNEI. CDR3 DNA sequence: TGTGCCAGCAGTGTTCAGGGGCATTACTATGGCTACACCTTC. It encodes CASSVQGHYYGYTF. Full variable domain (outside the CDR3, taken from reference TRBV2 and TRBJ1-2): EPEVTQTPSHQVTQMGQEVILRCVPISNHLYFYWYRQILGQKVEFLVSFYNNEISEKSEIFDDQFSVERPDGSNFTLKIRSTKLEDSAMYFCASSVQGHYYGYTFGSGTRLTVV.

In DNA form, the CDR3 reads TGTGCCAGCACCTATGGACACCGATTTGAAAAACTGTTTTTT. Translation: CASTYGHRFEKLFF. This rearrangement joins TRBV5-5 to TRBJ1-4, with TRBD1 as a possible D gene (5 bases). This CDR3 region has 14 residues. Per the germline V gene, CDR1 is SGHKS and CDR2 is YYEKEE (reference sequence). Between the trimmed V and J ends, which lost 6 bases and 7 bases, there was a span of 16 bases.

The genes are TRBV18 and TRBJ2-5; 15 positions match TRBD2. Germline V gives CDR1 KGHSH, CDR2 LQKENI. Trimming removed 3 bases from V and 2 bases from J; junction bases left unmatched: 10. There are 19 residues in the CDR3. The CDR3 spells CASSPYPGLAGGSQETQYF. CDR3 coding DNA: TGTGCCAGCTCACCCTATCCGGGACTAGCGGGGGGCTCTCAAGAGACCCAGTACTTC.

The chain joins TRBV4-1 to TRBJ1-2; D possibly corresponds to TRBD1 (5 bases). Between the trimmed V and J ends, which lost 1 base and 4 bases, there was a span of 13 bases. Germline assignment: CDR1 MGHRA and CDR2 YSYEKL. The CDR3 sequence is 15 residues long. Written as DNA, the CDR3 is TGCGCCAGCAGCCAAGTGGGGGGGACCCCCTATGGCTACACCTTC. Amino acids: CASSQVGGTPYGYTF.

V usage is TRBV7-9 and J usage is TRBJ2-7, with TRBD1 matching 9 bases. The CDR3 has 15 amino acids. V dropped 5 bases and J dropped 6; count of bases not matched to a gene: 11. Germline V gives CDR1 SEHNR, CDR2 FQNEAQ (reference sequence). CDR3 nucleotides: TGTGCCAGCAGCAAATCCGGACAGGGGAGTTCCGAGCAGTACTTC. Its translation: CASSKSGQGSSEQYF.

The CDR3 is CASGRRPGGGYTF. The CDR3 DNA sequence: TGTGCTAGTGGCCGTCGCCCGGGGGGCGGCTACACCTTC. The chain uses TRBV12-5 and TRBJ1-2; D may be TRBD1 (6 bases). The CDR3 has 13 residues. V lost 6 bases, J lost 8 bases, and 16 bases lay in between. Germline CDR1 and CDR2: LGHNT and FRNRAP. Looking up the rest from reference TRBV12-5 and TRBJ1-2 gives the full variable domain: DARVTQTPRHKVTEMGQEVTMRCQPILGHNTVFWYRQTMMQGLELLAYFRNRAPLDDSGMPKDRFSAEMPDATLATLKIQPSEPRDSAVYFCASGRRPGGGYTFGSGTRLTVV.

This clone was detected only once. V is TRBV28 and J is TRBJ1-2, with TRBD1 as a possible D gene (5 bases). Per germline, CDR1 MDHEN and CDR2 SYDVKM. Trimming stripped 3 bases from V and 4 bases from J, with 15 bases between. The CDR3 runs to 15 residues. CDR3 bases: TGTGCCAGCAGTTTCTCTGACAGACGTCTCTATGGCTACACCTTC. Protein product: CASSFSDRRLYGYTF.

This chain uses TRBV19 with TRBJ2-2, with 7 bases identical to TRBD1. Trimming at V came to 5 bases and at J to 2 bases, leaving 8 bases not matched to a gene. CDR1 and CDR2 (germline): LNHDA, SQIVND (reference sequence). This CDR3 is 16 amino acids long. The CDR3 loop is CASSGGQILNTGELFF. CDR3 DNA sequence: TGTGCCAGTAGTGGGGGACAGATACTAAACACCGGGGAGCTGTTTTTT. Variable domain in full (rest from reference TRBV19 and TRBJ2-2): DGGITQSPKYLFRKEGQNVTLSCEQNLNHDAMYWYRQDPGQGLRLIYYSQIVNDFQKGDIAEGYSVSREKKESFPLTVTSAQKNPTAFYLCASSGGQILNTGELFFGEGSRLTVL.

The chain has TRBV5-4 and TRBJ2-1, with 12 bases aligning to TRBD2. Germline loops: CDR1 SGHNT, CDR2 YYREEE (reference sequence). The CDR3 runs to 17 residues. V gave up 4 bases and J gave up 5 bases; unmatched junction bases: 10. CDR3 amino acids: CASSPRLLAGGHNEQFF. CDR3 DNA: TGTGCCAGCAGCCCCAGGTTGCTAGCGGGGGGGCACAATGAGCAGTTCTTC.

In this sample, this clone turned up once. The chain recombines TRBV12-5 with TRBJ2-1; 12 nucleotides match TRBD1. Germline lookup yields CDR1 LGHNT and CDR2 FRNRAP. Trimming removed 5 bases from V and 6 bases from J; junction bases left unmatched: 8. The CDR3 is 16 amino acids. The CDR3 reads CASGEGTGGSCNEQFF. The CDR3, as DNA: TGTGCTAGTGGTGAGGGGACAGGGGGCAGTTGCAATGAGCAGTTCTTC.